The 12 T cell receptor beta chains in this list originate from one sample, sequenced in a study of OX40 agonist ivuxolimab in advanced cancers. Library construction relied on the immunoSEQ multiplex PCR assay. As stored in TCRdb, this immuneACCESS dataset retains in-frame rearrangements with V and J assigned. A fraction of the clones does not appear; measured against another copy, unresolved V genes explain less than half of the discrepancy, and the remainder lacks a known reason. The table for this sample lists around 100,000 clones; roughly 90% of them were counted only once. The ten largest clones represent 2.6% of the sample. The sequencing used CD4+ or CD8+ T cells sorted from blood, collected in a trial of the OX40 agonist ivuxolimab. These receptors originate from an adult with an advanced solid tumor such as melanoma, head and neck, liver or kidney cancer.

This clone was recorded once. The chain links TRBV7-9 to TRBJ2-1; D gene unclear. CDR1 SEHNR and CDR2 FQNEAQ come from the germline V gene (reference sequence). V lost 6 bases, J lost 5 bases, and 14 bases lay in between. CDR3 length: 14 residues. In DNA, the CDR3 is TGTGCCAGCAGTTCCTGGCAACGGGACAATGAGCAGTTCTTC. This translates into CASSSWQRDNEQFF.

The rearrangement links TRBV28 to TRBJ1-2; TRBD1 might be the D (6 bases). Germline-derived CDR1 and CDR2 are MDHEN and SYDVKM. CDR3 length: 14 amino acids. Trimming took 2 bases from V and 4 from J, leaving 11 bases between them. In nucleotides, the CDR3 is TGTGCCAGCAGTTTACAGCCAGGGGTCTATGGCTACACCTTC. Protein sequence: CASSLQPGVYGYTF.

The chain recombines TRBV9 with TRBJ2-2; 8 bases agree with TRBD1. Per germline, CDR1 SGDLS and CDR2 YYNGEE. This CDR3 has 15 residues. Trimming took 3 bases from V and 3 from J; bases not matched to a gene: 4. CDR3 residues: CASSDRQGHTGELFF. CDR3 sequence (DNA): TGTGCCAGCAGCGACCGACAGGGGCACACCGGGGAGCTGTTTTTT. The variable domain in full, completed from reference TRBV9 and TRBJ2-2, reads DSGVTQTPKHLITATGQRVTLRCSPRSGDLSVYWYQQSLDQGLQFLIQYYNGEERAKGNILERFSAQQFPDLHSELNLSSLELGDSALYFCASSDRQGHTGELFFGEGSRLTVL.

The chain employs TRBV4-1 and TRBJ2-1; TRBD1 matches 8 bases. V gave up 1 base and J gave up 8 bases; unmatched junction bases: 10. The germline V gene encodes CDR1 MGHRA and CDR2 YSYEKL. CDR3 length: 16 residues. CDR3 in amino acids: CASSQAHTTGGHEQFF. DNA for the CDR3: TGCGCCAGCAGCCAAGCCCATACAACAGGGGGGCATGAGCAGTTCTTC.

The chain combines TRBV30 with TRBJ1-2; D remains unclear. V gave up 5 bases and J gave up 7 bases, with 17 bases separating them. The germline CDR1 and CDR2 sequences are GTSNPN and SVGIG (reference sequence). CDR3 size: 13 residues. CDR3 loop: CAWEASGLSGYTF. The CDR3 nucleotides read TGTGCCTGGGAAGCCTCTGGGCTCAGTGGCTACACCTTC.

This sequence joins TRBV27 and TRBJ2-1; 7 positions match TRBD2. The germline V gene has CDR1 MNHEY and CDR2 SMNVEV (reference sequence). The CDR3 sequence is 15 residues long. With V trimmed by 5 bases and J by 0 bases, 4 bases remained unmatched. CDR3 coding DNA: TGTGCCAGCAGTAAGAGGGAGGGCTCCTACAATGAGCAGTTCTTC. It codes for CASSKREGSYNEQFF.

The chain has TRBV19 and TRBJ2-1, with unresolved D. The V and J ends lost 5 bases and 0 bases respectively, with 5 bases between them. The CDR3 is made up of 13 amino acids. From germline, CDR1 is LNHDA and CDR2 SQIVND (reference sequence). CDR3 nucleotide sequence: TGTGCCAGTAGTCAGAGCTCCTACAATGAGCAGTTCTTC. It is translated as CASSQSSYNEQFF.

The V call is TRBV19, the J call TRBJ1-4; 7 positions agree with TRBD1. This CDR3 is built from 16 residues. Per germline, CDR1 LNHDA and CDR2 SQIVND (reference sequence). V was clipped by 5 bases and J by 7 bases; unmatched bases: 13. DNA of the CDR3: TGTGCCAGTAGTGCCGGAGTGACAGGGAATGGTGAAAAACTGTTTTTT. The encoded protein is CASSAGVTGNGEKLFF.

This clone showed up just a few times. The chain has TRBV30 and TRBJ1-2; 9 positions agree with TRBD1. CDR3 length equals 16 residues. Germline V gene sequence: CDR1 GTSNPN, CDR2 SVGIG (reference sequence). Trimming cost V 6 bases and J 6 bases; bases outside gene matches: 17. CDR3 in amino acids: CACMIPGTGITNGYTF. CDR3 coding DNA: TGTGCCTGTATGATCCCCGGGACAGGGATTACCAATGGCTACACCTTC.

V usage is TRBV5-5 and J usage is TRBJ1-5, with a possible D match to TRBD1 (6 bases). Trimming shortened V by 4 bases and J by 2 bases, and 13 bases separated the two germline ends. The CDR3 length is 15 residues. Germline CDR1 and CDR2: SGHKS and YYEKEE (reference sequence). CDR3 sequence reads: CASSEQGGGNQPQHF. CDR3 nucleotides: TGTGCCAGCAGCGAACAGGGAGGGGGCAATCAGCCCCAGCATTTT.

V usage is TRBV30 and J usage is TRBJ1-5; D not certain. This CDR3 contains 13 residues. The V end was cut by 2 bases, the J end by 3 bases, with 8 bases between. The germline CDR1 and CDR2 sequences are GTSNPN and SVGIG (reference sequence). The CDR3 reads CAWSLADNQPQHF. The CDR3 bases are TGTGCCTGGAGTTTGGCGGACAATCAGCCCCAGCATTTT.

The chain combines TRBV6-5 with TRBJ2-2; D gene unclear. The CDR3 has 12 amino acids. The V gene's germline CDR1 is MNHEY and CDR2 SVGAGI. Trimming cost V 0 bases and J 10 bases, with 6 bases left between them. CDR3 in DNA: TGTGCCAGCAGTTACTCGAATCCGGAGCTGTTTTTT. Translation gives CASSYSNPELFF.